This T cell receptor beta chain was sequenced in a study of radiotherapy plus CTLA-4 blockade in lung cancer. Overall study findings and caveats: Reportedly, early blood T cell clone dynamics best predicted response, with interferon-beta. Radiotherapy was combined with ipilimumab, and tumor-derived TCR clones then expanded in blood.

J was trimmed by 4 bases and V by 8 bases; bases with no gene match: 5. The CDR3 contains 13 residues. Looked up from germline, CDR1 is LNHDA and CDR2 is SQIVND (reference sequence). TCRdb's table, derived via immunoSEQ multiplex PCR, lists solely in-frame clones and lacks some. Seen here are more than 95,000 clones, 60% to 75% observed once, and the top ten hold about 3%. This clone has more than one count but fewer than ten. Its antigen is currently unknown. The TCR originated in a human donor with non-small cell lung cancer who had a partial response to radiotherapy plus ipilimumab. Some clones in this sample may be carry-over from other donors' samples. Specimen: peripheral blood, collected from a patient treated with radiotherapy plus ipilimumab. The chain is built from TRBV19 and TRBJ1-5; 7 nucleotides align to TRBD1. CDR3 residues: CASGGQINQPQHF. For the CDR3, the DNA is TGTGCCAGTGGGGGACAGATTAATCAGCCCCAGCATTTT.